Below, 2 T cell receptor beta chains from the same sample are listed, as sequenced in a study of blood T cell repertoires in COVID-19 (dated by TCRdb to 2019 to 2021). The library was obtained by the immunoSEQ multiplex PCR assay. The table was pulled from immuneACCESS by TCRdb, which kept in-frame rearrangements only. Such tables lose some clones; where checked, under half of the loss comes from unresolved V genes, and the rest has no known cause. The sample has approximately 190,000 clones on record, around 80% of them singletons. The ten largest clones represent 6% to 8.5% of the sample. The specimen was peripheral blood. The receptors derive from a man aged 55-75 years with acute or convalescent COVID-19.

This rearrangement joins TRBV3-1 (or the pseudogene TRBV3-2) to TRBJ1-2; 7 bases match TRBD1. Unmatched junction bases numbered 9, after V lost 0 bases and J lost 5 bases. The germline V gene has CDR1 LGHDT and CDR2 YNNKEL (reference sequence). The CDR3 consists of 16 residues. Written as DNA, the CDR3 is TGTGCCAGCAGCCAAGATATCGAGGGGGCAAGGTATGGCTACACCTTC. This gives the protein CASSQDIEGARYGYTF.

This clone was observed a single time. J is TRBJ1-2 and V is TRBV27; 8 positions agree with TRBD1. The CDR3 has 17 amino acids. Per the germline V gene, CDR1 is MNHEY and CDR2 is SMNVEV (reference sequence). With V trimmed by 4 bases and J by 4 bases, 14 bases remained unmatched. DNA of the CDR3: TGTGCCAGCAGTTCCCTCGGACAGGGATGGCCAGTCTATGGCTACACCTTC. It specifies CASSSLGQGWPVYGYTF.